This T cell receptor (beta chain) came from a study of T cell repertoires in cytomegalovirus infection. For the study at large: Indications came from public TCR beta signatures; they pointed to CMV infection and to a matching HLA type. Broader study findings: The study found HLA-C-restricted CMV-specific TCR beta clonotypes dominating the ex vivo response. Cumulative public TCR beta family frequency identified CMV carriers with the relevant HLA.

One entry per CDR3 protein, called by TCRdb with MiXCR from the reads. The profile shows about 920,000 distinct CDR3 sequences, approximately 30% of them singletons. Germline V CDR1 and CDR2: MNHEY, SMNVEV (reference sequence). Trimming took off 5 bases at V and 9 bases at J, with 23 bases between the two ends. The CDR3 covers 16 residues. Points on this clonotype: The antigen remains undetermined.

The rearrangement joins TRBV27 to TRBJ2-1, with D possibly matching TRBD2 (6 bases). The receptor was isolated from a human donor in good health (CMV status not recorded). Some clones in this sample may be carry-over from other donors' samples. The sequences come from cultured CD8+ T cells from PBMCs, collected from culture after CMV antigen stimulation. For the CDR3, the DNA is TGTGCCAGCAGTGGGGGAGGCAGCCGACCTTGGCCTGAGCAGTTCTTC. Translating gives CASSGGGSRPWPEQFF.